This is a list of T cell receptor beta chains from one sample in a study of T cells in Graves' hyperthyroidism and ophthalmopathy. One entry per CDR3 protein results from TCRdb running MiXCR on the multiplex PCR reads. Seen here are some 600,000 distinct CDR3 sequences, about 14% observed once, and the top ten hold 5.8%. Sequencing input: blood. The receptors here all came from a woman aged 25 to 39 with Graves' hyperthyroidism that later progressed to Graves' ophthalmopathy. Each CDR3 is given with its conserved first and last residue. The order of the fields is V gene, D gene, J gene, clone size, CDR3 protein, CDR3 DNA. D genes are given only for firm matches. Size is omitted from some rows. Given values are once, few, many or a class for expanded clones.

v_call: TRBV30
d_call: -
j_call: TRBJ1-5
clone_size: many
cdr3_aa: CAWSVGGDQPQHF
cdr3_nt: TGTGCCTGGAGTGTAGGGGGGGATCAGCCCCAGCATTTT

v_call: TRBV20-1
d_call: TRBD1
j_call: TRBJ1-2
clone_size: many
cdr3_aa: CSATTGLGGYTF
cdr3_nt: TGCAGTGCTACGACAGGGCTTGGCGGCTACACCTTC

v_call: TRBV6-1
d_call: TRBD2
j_call: TRBJ2-2
clone_size: -
cdr3_aa: CASSSSGRAYTGELFF
cdr3_nt: TGTGCCAGCAGCTCCAGCGGGAGGGCCTACACCGGGGAGCTGTTTTTT

v_call: TRBV7-2
d_call: TRBD1
j_call: TRBJ1-2
clone_size: many
cdr3_aa: CASSLVVSGTGGHGGYTF
cdr3_nt: TGTGCCAGCAGCTTAGTTGTCAGCGGGACAGGGGGTCATGGTGGCTACACCTTC

v_call: TRBV2
d_call: -
j_call: TRBJ1-4
clone_size: many
cdr3_aa: CANREQLNEKLFF
cdr3_nt: TGTGCCAACAGAGAACAGCTTAATGAAAAACTGTTTTTT

v_call: TRBV20-1
d_call: -
j_call: TRBJ2-1
clone_size: many
cdr3_aa: CSARPGVAYNEQFF
cdr3_nt: TGCAGTGCTAGACCAGGGGTTGCCTACAATGAGCAGTTCTTC

v_call: TRBV11-2
d_call: -
j_call: TRBJ2-7
clone_size: few
cdr3_aa: CASSLAGFEQYF
cdr3_nt: TGTGCCAGCAGCTTAGCAGGTTTCGAGCAGTACTTC

v_call: TRBV20-1
d_call: -
j_call: TRBJ2-6
clone_size: many
cdr3_aa: CSARVSGANVLTF
cdr3_nt: TGCAGTGCTAGGGTGTCTGGGGCCAACGTCCTGACTTTC

v_call: TRBV7-2
d_call: -
j_call: TRBJ1-2
clone_size: many
cdr3_aa: CASSLAGIYGYTF
cdr3_nt: TGTGCCAGCAGCTTAGCGGGGATCTATGGCTACACCTTC

v_call: TRBV9
d_call: TRBD1
j_call: TRBJ2-2
clone_size: -
cdr3_aa: CASSVGGGVDTGALFF
cdr3_nt: TGTGCCAGCAGCGTAGGAGGGGGCGTAGACACCGGGGCGCTGTTTTTT

v_call: TRBV9
d_call: -
j_call: TRBJ2-5
clone_size: many
cdr3_aa: CASSVEEETQYF
cdr3_nt: TGTGCCAGCAGCGTAGAGGAGGAGACCCAGTACTTC

v_call: TRBV4-1
d_call: TRBD1
j_call: TRBJ1-1
clone_size: -
cdr3_aa: CASSQETGMNTEAFF
cdr3_nt: TGCGCCAGCAGCCAAGAGACAGGGATGAACACTGAAGCTTTCTTT

v_call: TRBV3-1
d_call: TRBD2
j_call: TRBJ2-7
clone_size: once
cdr3_aa: CASSHKTAGLANEQYF
cdr3_nt: TGTGCCAGCAGCCATAAGACCGCGGGACTAGCTAACGAGCAGTACTTC

v_call: TRBV24-1
d_call: -
j_call: TRBJ1-5
clone_size: many
cdr3_aa: CATSDSSLGGGQTQHF
cdr3_nt: TGTGCCACCAGTGATTCCTCCCTAGGTGGTGGGCAGACCCAGCATTTT

v_call: TRBV6-1
d_call: -
j_call: TRBJ2-2
clone_size: few
cdr3_aa: CASYRDTNTGELFF
cdr3_nt: TGTGCCAGCTATCGGGACACGAACACCGGGGAGCTGTTTTTT

v_call: TRBV7-9
d_call: TRBD1
j_call: TRBJ1-1
clone_size: many
cdr3_aa: CASSLPTTGHQPHEAFF
cdr3_nt: TGTGCCAGCAGCCTGCCAACGACAGGGCACCAACCCCATGAAGCTTTCTTT

v_call: TRBV19
d_call: TRBD1
j_call: TRBJ2-5
clone_size: -
cdr3_aa: CASSIWRTGGETQYF
cdr3_nt: TGTGCCAGTAGTATCTGGAGGACAGGGGGGGAGACCCAGTACTTC

v_call: TRBV29-1
d_call: -
j_call: TRBJ2-6
clone_size: -
cdr3_aa: CSVEDPMGALSGANVLTF
cdr3_nt: TGCAGCGTTGAAGACCCAATGGGAGCTCTTTCTGGGGCCAACGTCCTGACTTTC

v_call: TRBV24-1
d_call: TRBD1
j_call: TRBJ1-2
clone_size: -
cdr3_aa: CATSPGGVDYGYTF
cdr3_nt: TGTGCCACCAGCCCAGGGGGCGTGGACTATGGCTACACCTTC